Below are 2 T cell receptor beta chains sequenced from a single sample in a study of blood T cell repertoires in COVID-19. TCRdb's table, derived via immunoSEQ multiplex PCR, lists solely in-frame clones and lacks some. Of roughly 250,000 clones in the sample, approximately 90% are singletons; the top ten hold under 4.5%. What was sequenced was peripheral blood. Every receptor here comes from a man in his sixties who had recovered from COVID-19.

This clone was seen once. This rearrangement joins TRBV9 to TRBJ1-1; 7 nucleotides agree with TRBD1. The length of the CDR3 is 16 residues. Germline V gene data show CDR1 as SGDLS and CDR2 as YYNGEE. The V segment lost 3 bases and the J segment 1 base; nucleotides outside the gene matches: 9. Here the CDR3 reads CASSDGRQGPNTEAFF. As DNA, the CDR3 is TGTGCCAGCAGCGACGGACGACAGGGACCGAACACTGAAGCTTTCTTT.

This clone appeared once. This sequence joins TRBV18 and TRBJ2-1; 8 nucleotides align to TRBD1. The CDR3 is 16 residues long. Unmatched junction bases numbered 5, after V lost 0 bases and J lost 4 bases. Germline CDR1 reads KGHSH; CDR2 reads LQKENI. The CDR3 here is CASSPPDRAAYNEQFF. CDR3 sequence (DNA): TGTGCCAGCTCACCACCGGACAGGGCGGCTTACAATGAGCAGTTCTTC.